This section outlines one TCR beta chain sequence together with its context. Its antigen is still unknown. This entry belongs to a study of T cells in localized non-small cell lung cancer. Produced via immunoSEQ multiplex PCR; TCRdb's table is partial and in-frame only. This table has around 140,000 clones, more than 70% appearing once. Overall study results and limits: Uninvolved adjacent lung showed peak T cell clonality, exceeding tumor. As only one tumor region underwent sequencing, heterogeneity remains possible. Elevated circulating T cell density in blood was associated with longer overall survival.

The CDR3 consists of 12 residues. Germline CDR1 and CDR2: SNHLY and FYNNEI. Trimming took off 3 bases at V and 5 bases at J, with 4 bases between the two ends. This clonotype was sampled from a female donor of 60 years or more with stage I lung adenocarcinoma. The sequencing here drew on peripheral blood, taken before any cancer treatment. The chain uses TRBV2 and TRBJ2-2; D uncertain. For the CDR3, the DNA is TGTGCCAGCAGTGACAGGACCGGGGAGCTGTTTTTT. It specifies CASSDRTGELFF.